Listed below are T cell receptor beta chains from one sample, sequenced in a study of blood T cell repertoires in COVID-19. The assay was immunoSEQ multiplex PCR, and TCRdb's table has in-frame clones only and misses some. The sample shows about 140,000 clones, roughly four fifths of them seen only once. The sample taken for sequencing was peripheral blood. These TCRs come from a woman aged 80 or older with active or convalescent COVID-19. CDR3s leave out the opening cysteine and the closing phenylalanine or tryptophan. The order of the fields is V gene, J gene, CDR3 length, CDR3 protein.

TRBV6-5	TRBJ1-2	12	ASSYSDSLYGYT
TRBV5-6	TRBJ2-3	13	ASSQLAGRKDTQY
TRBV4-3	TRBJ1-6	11	ASSQDRGGALH
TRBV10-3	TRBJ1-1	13	AISDGGRVNTEAF
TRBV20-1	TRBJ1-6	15	SASSRLDRIGNSPLH
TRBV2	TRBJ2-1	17	ASKSGTSGGVARYNEQF
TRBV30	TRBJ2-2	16	AWSALISGLLNHGELF
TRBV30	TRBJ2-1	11	AWSVQTYNEQF
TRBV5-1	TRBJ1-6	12	ASSLRGNNSPLH
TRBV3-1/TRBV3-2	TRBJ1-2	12	ASSIQGSLGGYT